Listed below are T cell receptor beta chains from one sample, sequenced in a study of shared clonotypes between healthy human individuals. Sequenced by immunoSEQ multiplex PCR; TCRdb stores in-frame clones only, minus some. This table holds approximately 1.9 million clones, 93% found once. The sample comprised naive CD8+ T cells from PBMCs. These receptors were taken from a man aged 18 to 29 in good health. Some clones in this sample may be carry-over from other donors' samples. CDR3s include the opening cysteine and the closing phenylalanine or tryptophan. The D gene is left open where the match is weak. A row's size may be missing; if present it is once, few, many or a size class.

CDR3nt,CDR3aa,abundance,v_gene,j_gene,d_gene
TGTGCCAGCAGCGAAGAGGGGGGAACAGAGACCCAGTACTTC,CASSEEGGTETQYF,-,TRBV9,TRBJ2-5,-
TGTGCCAGCAGCGAAACAGGGTCCATCTCCTACGAGCAGTACTTC,CASSETGSISYEQYF,-,TRBV9,TRBJ2-7,-
TGTGCCTGGAGTTGGGGGAAAACCTACGAGCAGTACTTC,CAWSWGKTYEQYF,-,TRBV30,TRBJ2-7,-
TGTGCCAGCAGCGGCGCGGACAGGGACCACGAGCAGTACTTC,CASSGADRDHEQYF,-,TRBV9,TRBJ2-7,TRBD1
TGTGCCAGCAGTCCCGGGGACCTCTACGAGCAGTACTTC,CASSPGDLYEQYF,-,TRBV27,TRBJ2-7,-
TGTGCCAGCAGTGAAGCCCGCATCGGAATGAACACCGGGGAGCTGTTTTTT,CASSEARIGMNTGELFF,-,TRBV6-1,TRBJ2-2,-
TGCGCCAGCAGCCATGGACAAGACGCCTACGAGCAGTACTTC,CASSHGQDAYEQYF,-,TRBV5-1,TRBJ2-7,-
TGTGCCAGCAGTTACGGGGTTGGGGCCAACGTCCTGACTTTC,CASSYGVGANVLTF,-,TRBV6-5,TRBJ2-6,-
TGTGCCAGCAGTTATGATGCTGGGAGCGTTTCGGAGCAGTACTTC,CASSYDAGSVSEQYF,-,TRBV6-5,TRBJ2-7,-
TGTGCCAGTAGTAGGGTTTTCGCCTACGAGCAGTACTTC,CASSRVFAYEQYF,-,TRBV19,TRBJ2-7,-
TGCGCCAGCAGCTTGACAGATTCCTACGAGCAGTACTTC,CASSLTDSYEQYF,once,TRBV5-1,TRBJ2-7,-
TGCGCCAGCAGCCAAGATGAGGGCGGCGGGTCCCGCTACAATGAGCAGTTCTTC,CASSQDEGGGSRYNEQFF,-,TRBV4-1,TRBJ2-1,-
TGTGCCAGTAGTATCTTCGGGGGTGGAAGCAATCAGCCCCAGCATTTT,CASSIFGGGSNQPQHF,-,TRBV19,TRBJ1-5,-
TGTGCCAGCAGCCAAGACCGAGTGGGCACCGGGGAGCTGTTTTTT,CASSQDRVGTGELFF,-,TRBV14,TRBJ2-2,-
TGTGCCAGCAGCTTAACCGGGGTTCCCGGGGAGCTGTTTTTT,CASSLTGVPGELFF,-,TRBV7-3,TRBJ2-2,-
TGTGCCAGCAGCTCCCCTAGCGGGATAGAAGAGACCCAGTACTTC,CASSSPSGIEETQYF,-,TRBV11-2,TRBJ2-5,TRBD2
TGTGCCAGCAGCCCCAGGGGGACGGACGTACAGCCCCAGCATTTT,CASSPRGTDVQPQHF,-,TRBV9,TRBJ1-5,TRBD1
TGTGCCAGCAGTTACTCGACCGGGACCCAAACCTACGAGCAGTACTTC,CASSYSTGTQTYEQYF,-,TRBV6-5,TRBJ2-7,-
TGCGCCAGCAGCCAAGTGGCCGCCAATCAGCCCCAGCATTTT,CASSQVAANQPQHF,few,TRBV4-1,TRBJ1-5,-
TGTGCCAGCAGCGTAGGGTCACGGCGGCATAGCTCCTACAATGAGCAGTTCTTC,CASSVGSRRHSSYNEQFF,-,TRBV9,TRBJ2-1,-
TGTGCCAGCAGGCCCGGGACTTCGCCCTCCTACGAGCAGTACTTC,CASRPGTSPSYEQYF,-,TRBV27,TRBJ2-7,-
TGTGCCAGCAGAGGACGGGTCGCTAGCACAGATACGCAGTATTTT,CASRGRVASTDTQYF,-,TRBV27,TRBJ2-3,-
TGTGCCAGCAGTTTATCAAGCGGTTACACTGAAGCTTTCTTT,CASSLSSGYTEAFF,-,TRBV28,TRBJ1-1,-
TGTGCCAGCTTCGAGGAAGGAAGTTACACAGATACGCAGTATTTT,CASFEEGSYTDTQYF,-,TRBV2,TRBJ2-3,-
TGTGCCAGCAGTGAAAGTATAGGGGCGGTTGAAGCTTTCTTT,CASSESIGAVEAFF,-,TRBV25-1,TRBJ1-1,-
TGTGCCAGCAGCGTAGTAGGCGGGTCACAAGAGACCCAGTACTTC,CASSVVGGSQETQYF,-,TRBV9,TRBJ2-5,-
TGTGCCAGCAGTTTCCCGGGGGACTATAATTCACCCCTCCACTTT,CASSFPGDYNSPLHF,-,TRBV28,TRBJ1-6,-
TGTGCCAGCAGGTGGGCCGTGAACACTGAAGCTTTCTTT,CASRWAVNTEAFF,-,TRBV6-5,TRBJ1-1,-
TGTGCCAGCAGTTACTCGCCAGCGAACACTGAAGCTTTCTTT,CASSYSPANTEAFF,-,TRBV6-5,TRBJ1-1,-
TGCGCCAGCAGCTTGACTCCTCAAGAGACCCAGTACTTC,CASSLTPQETQYF,-,TRBV5-1,TRBJ2-5,-
TGTGCCAGCAGTCCATCGCCAGTGTTCTACAATGAGCAGTTCTTC,CASSPSPVFYNEQFF,once,TRBV27,TRBJ2-1,-
TGTGCCAGCAGCCCCGGGTTCGGAGATACGCAGTATTTT,CASSPGFGDTQYF,-,TRBV9,TRBJ2-3,-
TGTGCCAGCAGCTTAGGGTTTGGACAGGGATACAATGAGCAGTTCTTC,CASSLGFGQGYNEQFF,once,TRBV7-9,TRBJ2-1,TRBD1
TGCGCCAGCAGCCGGATGGACCTTAGCCCGTGGGAGCAGTACTTC,CASSRMDLSPWEQYF,-,TRBV5-1,TRBJ2-7,-
TGTGCCAGCAGCCTCGGACAAATTGAAGGCTACACCTTC,CASSLGQIEGYTF,-,TRBV7-9,TRBJ1-2,-
TGTGCCAGCAGTTTGTCCGCAGTGATGAACACTGAAGCTTTCTTT,CASSLSAVMNTEAFF,-,TRBV28,TRBJ1-1,-
TGTGCCATCAGTGAGTCGCTAGCGAACAATGAGCAGTTCTTC,CAISESLANNEQFF,once,TRBV10-3,TRBJ2-1,-
TGTGCCAGCATCGCGGACGGCCCCTTACTCAGAAACACCATATATTTT,CASIADGPLLRNTIYF,-,TRBV7-9,TRBJ1-3,-
TGTGCCAGCAGTTTGACCCGGGACATCTACGAGCAGTACTTC,CASSLTRDIYEQYF,-,TRBV6-5,TRBJ2-7,-
TGTGCCAGCAGCTCCGTCCGGCACGTAGCAAATGAAGCTTTCTTT,CASSSVRHVANEAFF,-,TRBV11-2,TRBJ1-1,-
TGTGCCAGCAGCCGATCCCGGGGAAGAGTAGGCAATGAGCAGTTCTTC,CASSRSRGRVGNEQFF,-,TRBV11-2,TRBJ2-1,-
TGTGCCAGCAGCTCCGACAGGGCTGGAGAGACCCAGTACTTC,CASSSDRAGETQYF,-,TRBV5-8,TRBJ2-5,TRBD1
TGCGCCAGCAGCCAAGGGCAGGGGAAGGGCTACGAGCAGTACTTC,CASSQGQGKGYEQYF,once,TRBV4-1,TRBJ2-7,-
TGTGCCAGCAGTTTCGGATTCAACTATGGCTACACCTTC,CASSFGFNYGYTF,-,TRBV7-6,TRBJ1-2,-
TGTGCCATCAGTAGGGGTGGGGAAGGAACTAATGAAAAACTGTTTTTT,CAISRGGEGTNEKLFF,-,TRBV10-3,TRBJ1-4,-
TGTGCCATAGCCCCCGGGACACACAATGAGCAGTTCTTC,CAIAPGTHNEQFF,-,TRBV6-6,TRBJ2-1,-
TGTGCCAGTAGTATAACAACCCTCATAGGTTCAGCCAATCTAGGTGACACCGGGGAGCTGTTTTTT,CASSITTLIGSANLGDTGELFF,-,TRBV19,TRBJ2-2,-
TGTGCCAGCAGCCAACGTCCCATCGGGAGGGCACAGGAGCAGTTCTTC,CASSQRPIGRAQEQFF,-,TRBV4-2,TRBJ2-1,TRBD2
TGTGCCAGCAGTTTCTTATTAGTGGCAGGGTTAGATACGCAGTATTTT,CASSFLLVAGLDTQYF,-,TRBV27,TRBJ2-3,-
TGTGCTAGTGGTTTGGATCCTGGACCGGAGACATTTAAGTACACTGAAGCTTTCTTT,CASGLDPGPETFKYTEAFF,-,TRBV12-5,TRBJ1-1,-
TGTGCCAGTCCCACTTGGCTGAGAGGGTATGGCTACACCTTC,CASPTWLRGYGYTF,-,TRBV11-2,TRBJ1-2,-
TGTGCCAGCAGTGCCTGGGACAGGGGATCGGTGCACACCTTC,CASSAWDRGSVHTF,-,TRBV2,TRBJ1-2,TRBD1
TGCAGCGTTTTAGGGGAATCCTACGAGCAGTACTTC,CSVLGESYEQYF,-,TRBV29-1,TRBJ2-7,-